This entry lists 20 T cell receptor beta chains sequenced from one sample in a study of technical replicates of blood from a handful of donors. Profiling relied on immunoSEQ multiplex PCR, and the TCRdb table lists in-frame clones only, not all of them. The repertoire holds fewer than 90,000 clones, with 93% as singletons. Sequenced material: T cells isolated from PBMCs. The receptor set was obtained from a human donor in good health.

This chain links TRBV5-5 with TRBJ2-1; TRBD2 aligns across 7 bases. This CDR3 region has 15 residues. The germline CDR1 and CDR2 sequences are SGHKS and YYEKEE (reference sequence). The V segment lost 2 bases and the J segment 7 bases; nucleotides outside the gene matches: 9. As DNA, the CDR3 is TGTGCCAGCAGCTTTGGGCTAGCGGTTCCTAATGAGCAGTTCTTC. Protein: CASSFGLAVPNEQFF.

The CDR3 sequence: CASSLDRAAGGPRETQYF. The CDR3 DNA reads as TGTGCCAGCAGCTTAGACCGGGCTGCGGGAGGGCCGAGAGAGACCCAGTACTTC. This chain links TRBV7-2 with TRBJ2-5, with 9 bases aligning to TRBD2. J gave up 4 bases and V 1 base, and 13 bases lay outside the gene matches. This CDR3 comprises 18 residues. Germline CDR1 SGHTA, CDR2 FQGNSA.

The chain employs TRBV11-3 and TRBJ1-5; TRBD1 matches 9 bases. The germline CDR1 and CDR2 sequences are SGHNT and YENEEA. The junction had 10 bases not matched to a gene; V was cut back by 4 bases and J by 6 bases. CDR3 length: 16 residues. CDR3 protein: CASSSGGQGSFQPQHF. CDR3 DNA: TGTGCCAGCAGCTCCGGAGGACAGGGGTCTTTTCAGCCCCAGCATTTT.

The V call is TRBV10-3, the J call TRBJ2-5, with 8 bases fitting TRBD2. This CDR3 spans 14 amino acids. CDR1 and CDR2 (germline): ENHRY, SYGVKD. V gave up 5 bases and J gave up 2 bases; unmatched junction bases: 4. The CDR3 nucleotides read TGTGCCATCAGTTTGGGACTAGTACAAGAGACCCAGTACTTC. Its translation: CAISLGLVQETQYF.

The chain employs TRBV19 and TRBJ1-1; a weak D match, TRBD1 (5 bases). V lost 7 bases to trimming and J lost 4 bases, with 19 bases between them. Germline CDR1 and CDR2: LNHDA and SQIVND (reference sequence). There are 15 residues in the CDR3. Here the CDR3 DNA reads TGTGCCAGTAACCGCGGGGGGGTGGGCGGCACTGAAGCTTTCTTT. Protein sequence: CASNRGGVGGTEAFF.

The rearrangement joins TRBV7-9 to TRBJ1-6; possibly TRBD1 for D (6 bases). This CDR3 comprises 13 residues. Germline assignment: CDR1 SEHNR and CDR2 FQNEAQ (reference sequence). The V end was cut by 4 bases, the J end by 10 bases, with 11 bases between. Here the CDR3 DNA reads TGTGCCAGCAGCTCGCAGGGGCGGTCACCCCTCCACTTT. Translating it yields CASSSQGRSPLHF.

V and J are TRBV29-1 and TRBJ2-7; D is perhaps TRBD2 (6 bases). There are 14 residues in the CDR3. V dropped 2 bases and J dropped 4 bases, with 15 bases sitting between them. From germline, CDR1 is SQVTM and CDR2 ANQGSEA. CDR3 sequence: CSVEFGDSQYEQYF. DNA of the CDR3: TGCAGCGTTGAATTTGGGGACTCCCAGTACGAGCAGTACTTC.

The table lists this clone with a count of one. The CDR3 region has the DNA TGCGCCAGCAGCTTGGGGGCCAGTAAAGAGACCCAGTACTTC. It specifies CASSLGASKETQYF. This chain joins TRBV5-1 and TRBJ2-5; D uncertain. The germline gives CDR1 SGHRS, CDR2 YFSETQ. V dropped 0 bases and J dropped 3 bases, with 9 bases sitting between them. This CDR3 has 14 residues.

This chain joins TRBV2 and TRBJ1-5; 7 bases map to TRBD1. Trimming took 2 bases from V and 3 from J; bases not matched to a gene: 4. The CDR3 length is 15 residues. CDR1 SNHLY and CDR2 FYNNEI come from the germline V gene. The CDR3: CASSEMGQTNQPQHF. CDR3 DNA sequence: TGTGCCAGCAGTGAAATGGGACAGACCAATCAGCCCCAGCATTTT.

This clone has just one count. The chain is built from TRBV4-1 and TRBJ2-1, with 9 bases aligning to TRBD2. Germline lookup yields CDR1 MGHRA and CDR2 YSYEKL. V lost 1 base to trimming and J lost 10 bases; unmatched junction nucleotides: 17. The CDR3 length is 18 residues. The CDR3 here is CASSQGSGSYPPFWEQFF. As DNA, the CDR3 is TGCGCCAGCAGCCAAGGTAGCGGGAGTTATCCCCCGTTCTGGGAGCAGTTCTTC.

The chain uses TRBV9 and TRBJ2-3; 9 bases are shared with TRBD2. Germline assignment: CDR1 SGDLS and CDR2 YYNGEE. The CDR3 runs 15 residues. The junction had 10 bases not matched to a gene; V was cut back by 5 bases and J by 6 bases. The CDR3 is CASSLGSSGMDTQYF. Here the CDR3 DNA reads TGTGCCAGCAGTCTAGGCTCTAGCGGGATGGATACGCAGTATTTT.

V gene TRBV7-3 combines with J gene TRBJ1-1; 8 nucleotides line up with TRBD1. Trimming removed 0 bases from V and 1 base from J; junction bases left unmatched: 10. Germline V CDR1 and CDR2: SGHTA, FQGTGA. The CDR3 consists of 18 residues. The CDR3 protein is CASSLTQGAVIKNTEAFF. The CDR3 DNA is TGTGCCAGCAGCTTAACCCAGGGGGCGGTAATTAAGAACACTGAAGCTTTCTTT.

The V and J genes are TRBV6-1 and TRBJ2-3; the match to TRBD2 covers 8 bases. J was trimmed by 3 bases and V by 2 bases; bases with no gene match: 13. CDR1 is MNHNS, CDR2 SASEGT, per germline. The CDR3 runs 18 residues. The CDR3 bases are TGTGCCAGCAGTGAACGCCCCGTCTGGCGGGGGGATACAGATACGCAGTATTTT. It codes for CASSERPVWRGDTDTQYF.

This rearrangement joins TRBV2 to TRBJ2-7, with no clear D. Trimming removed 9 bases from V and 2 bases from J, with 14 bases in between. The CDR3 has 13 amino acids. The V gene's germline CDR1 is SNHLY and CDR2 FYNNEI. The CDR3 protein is CARRKSGTYEQYF. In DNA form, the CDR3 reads TGTGCCAGGCGAAAGTCGGGTACCTACGAGCAGTACTTC.

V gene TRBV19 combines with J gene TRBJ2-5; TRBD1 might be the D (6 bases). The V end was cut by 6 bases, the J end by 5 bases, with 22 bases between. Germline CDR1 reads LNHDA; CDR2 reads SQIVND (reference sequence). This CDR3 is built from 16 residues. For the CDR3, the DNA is TGTGCCAGTAGCCAGCCCGGTGGGGGCGCGGGTGAGACCCAGTACTTC. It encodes CASSQPGGGAGETQYF.

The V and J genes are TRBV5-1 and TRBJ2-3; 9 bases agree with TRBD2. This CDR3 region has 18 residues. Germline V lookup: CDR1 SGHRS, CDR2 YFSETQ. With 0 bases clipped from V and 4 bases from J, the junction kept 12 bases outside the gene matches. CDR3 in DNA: TGCGCCAGCAGCTTGGTACGCGGGAGGGCCGGGAATCCAGATACGCAGTATTTT. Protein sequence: CASSLVRGRAGNPDTQYF.

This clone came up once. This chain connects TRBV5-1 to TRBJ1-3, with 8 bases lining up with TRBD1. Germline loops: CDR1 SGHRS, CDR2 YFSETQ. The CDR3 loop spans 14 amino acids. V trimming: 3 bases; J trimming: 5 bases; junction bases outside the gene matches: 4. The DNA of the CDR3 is TGCGCCAGCAGCTCCCGGACAGGGAGAAACACCATATATTTT. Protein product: CASSSRTGRNTIYF. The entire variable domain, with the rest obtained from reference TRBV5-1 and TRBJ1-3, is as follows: KAGVTQTPRYLIKTRGQQVTLSCSPISGHRSVSWYQQTPGQGLQFLFEYFSETQRNKGNFPGRFSGRQFSNSRSEMNVSTLELGDSALYLCASSSRTGRNTIYFGEGSWLTVV.

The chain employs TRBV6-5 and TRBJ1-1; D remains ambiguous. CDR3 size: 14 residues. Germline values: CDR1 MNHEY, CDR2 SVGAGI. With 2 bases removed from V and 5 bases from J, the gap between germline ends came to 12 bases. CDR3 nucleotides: TGTGCCAGCAGTTACAACCGGGGAGGGACTGAAGCTTTCTTT. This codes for CASSYNRGGTEAFF.

The CDR3 reads CASSRGLAVLSYEQYF. The CDR3 nucleotides are TGTGCCAGCAGCCGAGGACTAGCCGTATTATCCTACGAGCAGTACTTC. The rearrangement uses TRBV28 and TRBJ2-7, with 8 nucleotides matching TRBD2. The junction had 11 bases not matched to a gene; V was cut back by 6 bases and J by 1 base. CDR3 length: 16 residues. Germline assignment: CDR1 MDHEN and CDR2 SYDVKM.

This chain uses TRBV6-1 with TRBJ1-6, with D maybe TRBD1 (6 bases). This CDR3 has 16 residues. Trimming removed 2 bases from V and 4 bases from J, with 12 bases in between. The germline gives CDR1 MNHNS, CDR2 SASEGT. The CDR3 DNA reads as TGTGCCAGCAGTGAATTTAACAGGGATTATAATTCACCCCTCCACTTT. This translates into CASSEFNRDYNSPLHF.